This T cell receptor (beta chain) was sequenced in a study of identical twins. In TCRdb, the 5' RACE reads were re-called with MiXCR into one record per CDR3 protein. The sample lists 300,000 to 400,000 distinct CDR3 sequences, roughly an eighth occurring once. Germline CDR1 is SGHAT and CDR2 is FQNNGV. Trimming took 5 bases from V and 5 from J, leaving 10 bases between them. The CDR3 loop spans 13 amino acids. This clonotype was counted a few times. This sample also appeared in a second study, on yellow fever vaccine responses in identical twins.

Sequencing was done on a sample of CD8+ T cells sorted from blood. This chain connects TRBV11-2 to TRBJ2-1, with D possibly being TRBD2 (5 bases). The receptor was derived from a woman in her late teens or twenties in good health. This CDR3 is CASSRTGNNEQFF. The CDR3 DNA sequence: TGTGCCAGCAGCAGGACTGGCAACAATGAGCAGTTCTTC.